The 3 T cell receptor beta chains below were found in one sample sequenced in a study of cytomegalovirus exposure and HLA in healthy donors (dated by TCRdb to 2016 to 2017). Library method: the immunoSEQ multiplex PCR assay. For the multiplex PCR, a mixture combining 60 forward primers for TCR Vbeta segments and 13 reverse primers for TCR Jbeta segments was used. TCRdb's version of the immuneACCESS table is confined to in-frame rearrangements and falls short of the full clone set. An unresolved V gene accounts for under half of the shortfall where checked; the remainder is of unknown origin. The sample table shows about 150,000 clones, and about 68% are seen once. The ten largest clones capture roughly 2% of the sample. Sample: PBMCs. Receptors originate from a man under 40 in good health and CMV-seronegative.

This chain links TRBV11-2 with TRBJ2-3, with 10 positions matching TRBD2. Losses at the gene ends were 8 bases for V and 3 bases for J; bases not matched to a gene: 8. Germline lookup yields CDR1 SGHAT and CDR2 FQNNGV. This CDR3 contains 15 residues. This CDR3 is CASGPSGGGTDTQYF. The CDR3 DNA sequence: TGTGCCAGCGGCCCTAGCGGGGGCGGGACAGATACGCAGTATTTT.

The chain is built from TRBV29-1 and TRBJ1-1; D gene uncertain. The germline CDR1 and CDR2 sequences are SQVTM and ANQGSEA. Trimming removed 6 bases from V and 0 bases from J, with 8 bases in between. The CDR3 is 12 residues long. CDR3 loop: CSVKSMNTEAFF. The DNA of the CDR3 is TGCAGCGTGAAGAGTATGAACACTGAAGCTTTCTTT. Supplemented by reference TRBV29-1 and TRBJ1-1, the full variable domain reads SAVISQKPSRDICQRGTSLTIQCQVDSQVTMMFWYRQQPGQSLTLIATANQGSEATYESGFVIDKFPISRPNLTFSTLTVSNMSPEDSSIYLCSVKSMNTEAFFGQGTRLTVV.

V usage is TRBV5-1 and J usage is TRBJ1-1; D not certain. Germline assignment: CDR1 SGHRS and CDR2 YFSETQ. The CDR3 length is 15 residues. V lost 0 bases and J lost 1, with 10 bases in between. The CDR3 protein is CASSLGAGKNTEAFF. The CDR3 nucleotides read TGCGCCAGCAGCTTGGGGGCGGGGAAGAACACTGAAGCTTTCTTT.